The 2 T cell receptor beta chains in this list originate from one sample, sequenced in a study of memory B cells and T cells in multiple sclerosis. Assay: immunoSEQ multiplex PCR; the TCRdb copy retains only in-frame clones and omits some. Of approximately 14,000 clones listed, roughly three quarters are singletons. Source material: memory (CD45RO+) CD4+ T cells from blood. All receptors derive from a human donor with multiple sclerosis.

The chain carries TRBV18 and TRBJ1-2; 8 bases line up with TRBD1. V dropped 3 bases and J dropped 4; count of bases not matched to a gene: 7. Germline CDR1 and CDR2: KGHSH and LQKENI. The CDR3 has 15 amino acids. The chain's CDR3 is CASSPGLTGGYGYTF. The CDR3 DNA follows: TGTGCCAGCTCACCCGGCCTTACAGGGGGCTATGGCTACACCTTC.

The chain has TRBV11-1 and TRBJ2-7; 7 nucleotides line up with TRBD1. J was trimmed by 3 bases and V by 5 bases; bases with no gene match: 4. This CDR3 is 13 amino acids long. Germline CDR1 reads SGHAT; CDR2 reads FQDESV (reference sequence). CDR3 DNA sequence: TGTGCCAGCAGCCATGACAGGGACTACGAGCAGTACTTC. Amino acids: CASSHDRDYEQYF.